This T cell receptor beta chain was documented in a study of T-cell reconstitution after alpha-beta-depleted transplantation in children. Preparation of the TCRbeta library used unique molecular identifiers. TCRdb redid the calling of the PCR reads with MiXCR, one entry per CDR3 protein. The top ten clones hold approximately 6.2% of a sample with 210,000 or so distinct CDR3 sequences, 8% to 9.5% of them seen once. CDR3 length: 21 residues. Between the trimmed V and J ends, which lost 3 bases and 0 bases, there was a span of 25 bases. The germline V gene has CDR1 SGHRS and CDR2 YFSETQ. This clonotype was obtained from a human donor who donated a stem cell graft to a child with acute lymphoblastic leukemia. This rearrangement joins TRBV5-1 to TRBJ1-6, with a possible D match to TRBD1 (5 bases). This specimen was PBMCs from the stem cell graft donor, taken from the stem cell graft. The CDR3 nucleotides read TGCGCCAGCAGCTCGATCGTTGGGGCAGGTTCGCTCAGCTCCTATAATTCACCCCTCCACTTT. Translating it yields CASSSIVGAGSLSSYNSPLHF.